Following are 20 T cell receptor beta chains from one sample sequenced in a study of shared clonotypes between healthy human individuals (dated by TCRdb to between 2020 and 2021). Libraries were made using the immunoSEQ multiplex PCR assay. This immuneACCESS table, as held by TCRdb, lists in-frame sequences with V and J called but not all clones. Of the missing ones, under half trace to an unresolved V gene in checked studies; the others have no known cause. In this sample the table shows about 460,000 clones, more than 70% of which occur a single time. More than 10% of the sample lies in the top ten. The specimen sequenced was PBMCs. These TCRs come from a woman aged 40 to 50 in good health. Some clones in this sample may be carry-over from other donors' samples.

The genes are TRBV20-1 and TRBJ2-3; D gene uncertain. The CDR3 has 11 amino acids. V was shortened by 6 bases and J by 6 bases, with 10 bases between the two germline ends. CDR1 DFQATT and CDR2 SNEGSKA come from the germline V gene (reference sequence). The CDR3 DNA sequence: TGCAGTGCAGGTAGACTGGATACGCAGTATTTT. Its protein is CSAGRLDTQYF.

This clone occurred a few times. The J gene is TRBJ2-1, the V gene TRBV28, with 10 bases matching TRBD2. The CDR3 runs to 15 residues. Germline values: CDR1 MDHEN, CDR2 SYDVKM. Losses at the gene ends were 6 bases for V and 2 bases for J; bases not matched to a gene: 4. CDR3 residues: CASSSSGRAYNEQFF. The CDR3, as DNA: TGTGCCAGCAGCAGCAGCGGGAGGGCCTACAATGAGCAGTTCTTC. The full variable domain, its missing parts supplied by reference TRBV28 and TRBJ2-1, is DVKVTQSSRYLVKRTGEKVFLECVQDMDHENMFWYRQDPGLGLRLIYFSYDVKMKEKGDIPEGYSVSREKKERFSLILESASTNQTSMYLCASSSSGRAYNEQFFGPGTRLTVL.

The chain carries TRBV27 and TRBJ1-2, with 9 bases that match TRBD1. Trimming removed 3 bases from V and 8 bases from J; junction bases left unmatched: 7. CDR3 length equals 14 residues. CDR1 and CDR2 (germline): MNHEY, SMNVEV (reference sequence). The CDR3 spells CASSLVQTGGGYTF. The DNA for the CDR3 is TGTGCCAGCAGTTTGGTTCAGACAGGGGGAGGCTACACCTTC.

CDR3 coding DNA: TGCGCCAGCAGCTCCACCGCCCTAGTAGGTAGCACAGATACGCAGTATTTT. It yields the protein CASSSTALVGSTDTQYF. The V call is TRBV5-1, the J call TRBJ2-3; D gene ambiguous. The CDR3 extends over 17 amino acids. The germline V gene encodes CDR1 SGHRS and CDR2 YFSETQ. Trimming pared 3 bases from V and 0 bases from J, leaving 17 bases between.

This clone has a handful of counts. The CDR3 DNA sequence: TGTGCCATCAGTGGGTACAGGAACACTGAAGCTTTCTTT. Residues: CAISGYRNTEAFF. The chain employs TRBV10-3 and TRBJ1-1; no firm D call. V was pared by 4 bases and J by 1 base, with 7 bases between. This CDR3 region has 13 residues. Germline V lookup: CDR1 ENHRY, CDR2 SYGVKD.

By sample share, this clone is medium-sized. In the same sample, other DNA sequences code for this CDR3. V is TRBV4-3 and J is TRBJ2-1, with TRBD2 as a possible D gene (6 bases). V shed 1 base and J shed 3 bases, with 10 bases lying between them. CDR1 and CDR2 from the germline V gene are LGHNA and YSLEER. The CDR3 runs to 15 residues. This CDR3 reads CASSQVRGNYNEQFF. The DNA for the CDR3 is TGCGCCAGCAGCCAAGTACGGGGGAACTACAATGAGCAGTTCTTC.

Worth noting for this clone: A much larger clone differs by one base, so this may be a read error. CDR3 sequence reads: CASGLRMSTEAFF. The CDR3 DNA reads TGTGCCAGCGGCTTACGAATGAGCACTGAAGCTTTCTTT. This chain uses TRBV7-2 with TRBJ1-1; D is ambiguous. CDR1 and CDR2 from the germline V gene are SGHTA and FQGNSA. The CDR3 runs to 13 residues. The variable domain in full, with the rest retrieved from reference TRBV7-2 and TRBJ1-1, is GAGVSQSPSNKVTEKGKDVELRCDPISGHTALYWYRQSLGQGLEFLIYFQGNSAPDKSGLPSDRFSAERTGGSVSTLTIQRTQQEDSAVYLCASGLRMSTEAFFGQGTRLTVV.

Worth noting for this clone: This is likely an artifact of a read error, given a far larger clone one base away. Other DNA sequences from this sample encode an identical CDR3 as well. V is TRBV29-1 and J is TRBJ2-3; D is unclear. This CDR3 region has 11 residues. Germline CDR1 reads SQVTM; CDR2 reads ANQGSEA. Trimming stripped 8 bases from V and 6 bases from J, with 12 bases between. The CDR3 DNA follows: TGCAGCACCGGAGTCACGGATACGCAGTATTTT. Translation: CSTGVTDTQYF.

The CDR3 nucleotides are TGCGCCAGCAGCGTCCATAGCGAACAAGAGACCCAGTACTTC. Protein sequence: CASSVHSEQETQYF. V is TRBV5-1 and J is TRBJ2-5, with D possibly being TRBD2 (5 bases). The CDR3 contains 14 residues. The V gene lost 4 bases and the J gene lost 2 bases, with 12 bases spanning the gap. CDR1 SGHRS and CDR2 YFSETQ come from the germline V gene.

Worth noting for this clone: This may arise from a read error, as a much more abundant clone is one base away. The chain is built from TRBV28 and TRBJ1-3; D unclear. CDR3 length equals 14 residues. The germline V and J ends were trimmed by 2 bases and 5 bases, with 10 bases remaining between them. The V gene's germline CDR1 is MDHEN and CDR2 SYDVKM. CDR3 bases: TGTGCCAGCAGTTTAAAAGGGCTCAGAAACACCATATATTTT. Protein product: CASSLKGLRNTIYF.

This clone appeared a few times. The chain joins TRBV27 to TRBJ2-1; D perhaps matches TRBD1 (6 bases). The V gene lost 5 bases and the J gene lost 5 bases, with 10 bases spanning the gap. The CDR3 contains 13 residues. Per the germline V gene, CDR1 is MNHEY and CDR2 is SMNVEV (reference sequence). CDR3 sequence (DNA): TGTGCCAGCAGTACCCACAGGGACAATGAGCAGTTCTTC. Protein: CASSTHRDNEQFF.

CDR3 nucleotides: TGCGCCAGCAGGACCCTAGCGGGAGAGAACACCGGGGAGCTGTTTTTT. Its protein product is CASRTLAGENTGELFF. The chain employs TRBV4-1 and TRBJ2-2, with 10 positions matching TRBD2. The CDR3 loop spans 16 amino acids. After removal of 6 bases from V and 1 base from J, the junction contained 5 bases not matched to a gene. The germline V gene has CDR1 MGHRA and CDR2 YSYEKL.

This clone was recorded once. The chain couples TRBV9 to TRBJ1-5; TRBD1 matches 10 bases. With V trimmed by 0 bases and J by 5 bases, 5 bases remained unmatched. From germline, CDR1 is SGDLS and CDR2 YYNGEE. The CDR3 contains 16 residues. The CDR3 coding sequence is TGTGCCAGCAGCGTAGGGGACAGGGGATGGGATCAGCCCCAGCATTTT. Translated, it gives CASSVGDRGWDQPQHF. Full variable domain (outside the CDR3, taken from reference TRBV9 and TRBJ1-5): DSGVTQTPKHLITATGQRVTLRCSPRSGDLSVYWYQQSLDQGLQFLIQYYNGEERAKGNILERFSAQQFPDLHSELNLSSLELGDSALYFCASSVGDRGWDQPQHFGDGTRLSIL.

Comments on this clone: At the DNA level, this CDR3 is encoded by other sequences in the same sample as well. This chain links TRBV28 with TRBJ1-5; D is ambiguous. Germline CDR1 is MDHEN and CDR2 is SYDVKM. V was trimmed by 5 bases and J by 6 bases, leaving 14 bases between them. The CDR3 totals 14 residues. The CDR3 DNA sequence: TGTGCCAGCAGTCCCTCGCTGGGTGGTCAGCCCCAGCATTTT. Protein product: CASSPSLGGQPQHF.

A word on this clone: This may stem from a read error, because a much larger clone lies one nucleotide away. The sample carries other DNA sequences with the same CDR3. V is TRBV6-1 and J is TRBJ2-1, with TRBD1 as a possible D gene (5 bases). Germline-derived CDR1 and CDR2 are MNHNS and SASEGT. The CDR3 consists of 15 residues. V lost 3 bases to trimming and J lost 4 bases, with 13 bases between them. Here the CDR3 reads CASSEGQSDYNEQFF. As DNA, the CDR3 is TGTGCCAGCAGTGAGGGGCAGAGCGATTACAATGAGCAGTTCTTC.

This rearrangement joins TRBV6-5 to TRBJ1-1; D call uncertain. The CDR3 is 14 residues long. Germline assignment: CDR1 MNHEY and CDR2 SVGAGI. The V end was cut by 0 bases, the J end by 0 bases, with 5 bases between. Here the CDR3 reads CASSYSRVNTEAFF. Here the CDR3 DNA reads TGTGCCAGCAGTTACTCAAGGGTGAACACTGAAGCTTTCTTT.

About this clone itself: This sequence is one base from a far larger clone and is likely a read error. The CDR3 DNA reads TGTGCCAGCAGTGAACGACAGGGCCACTCCTACGAGCAGTACTTC. This translates into CASSERQGHSYEQYF. The chain is built from TRBV6-1 and TRBJ2-7; 7 nucleotides agree with TRBD1. Germline lookup yields CDR1 MNHNS and CDR2 SASEGT. V dropped 2 bases and J dropped 0; count of bases not matched to a gene: 4. The CDR3 has 15 residues.

The chain recombines TRBV6-6 with TRBJ2-7; D not resolved. This CDR3 comprises 13 residues. The germline V gene has CDR1 MNHNY and CDR2 SVGAGI (reference sequence). Trimming removed 10 bases at V and 0 bases at J, with 13 bases between. CDR3 sequence reads: CATSSGFSYEQYF. As DNA, the CDR3 is TGTGCCACCTCCTCGGGCTTCTCCTACGAGCAGTACTTC.

The chain combines TRBV5-1 with TRBJ1-4; the D is unclear. Germline V gene sequence: CDR1 SGHRS, CDR2 YFSETQ. Trimming cost V 3 bases and J 7 bases, with 16 bases left between them. This CDR3 is 15 amino acids long. DNA of the CDR3: TGCGCCAGCAGCTCCCCCGAGGCGGGTAGTGAAAAACTGTTTTTT. Its translation is CASSSPEAGSEKLFF.

This chain uses TRBV4-3 with TRBJ2-3; D is possibly TRBD2 (6 bases). This CDR3 has 15 residues. The ends were cut back, 0 bases at V and 4 bases at J, with 11 bases in the middle. Looked up from germline, CDR1 is LGHNA and CDR2 is YSLEER. The CDR3: CASSQDLTRSDTQYF. The CDR3 DNA follows: TGCGCCAGCAGCCAAGATCTGACTAGATCAGATACGCAGTATTTT.